A selection of T cell receptor beta chains follows, all from one sample in a study of blood T cell repertoires in COVID-19. Libraries were prepared by immunoSEQ multiplex PCR; TCRdb keeps only in-frame clonotypes and omits some of them. The sample has fewer than 150,000 clones, roughly 85% seen once. The sequenced material came from peripheral blood. The origin of the receptors is a man aged 45-65 years with acute or convalescent COVID-19. Each CDR3 is given with its conserved first and last residue. The D gene is left open where the match is weak. Not every row has a clone size; where given, it reads once, few, many or a size class.

. | . | TRBJ1-2 | TRBV2 | 11 | TGTGCCAGCAGTGGGGCCTATGGCTACACCTTC | CASSGAYGYTF
. | TRBD1 | TRBJ1-2 | TRBV11-3 | 15 | TGTGCCAGCAGCCCCACGACAGGGATGGGGTATGGCTACACCTTC | CASSPTTGMGYGYTF
. | TRBD1 | TRBJ2-3 | TRBV5-1 | 12 | TGCGCCAGCAGCGAAGACAGGGTGACGCAGTATTTT | CASSEDRVTQYF
once | . | TRBJ1-6 | TRBV7-9 | 15 | TGTGCCAGCAGCTTAGCGCTATCGGGGGATTCACCCCTCCACTTT | CASSLALSGDSPLHF
. | . | TRBJ1-5 | TRBV10-3 | 15 | TGTGCCATCAGTGAACGGGAGTCTAGCAATCAGCCCCAGCATTTT | CAISERESSNQPQHF
. | . | TRBJ2-7 | TRBV19 | 14 | TGTGCCAGTAGTACCCGGGACACCTCCTACGAGCAGTACTTC | CASSTRDTSYEQYF
. | . | TRBJ1-6 | TRBV5-6 | 15 | TGTGCCAGCAGCGCACACAGCTTCTATAATTCACCCCTCCACTTT | CASSAHSFYNSPLHF
. | . | TRBJ2-1 | TRBV27 | 16 | TGTGCCAGCAATGGACGGGGGAATAGGGACTACAATGAGCAGTTCTTC | CASNGRGNRDYNEQFF
. | TRBD1 | TRBJ1-6 | TRBV5-1 | 15 | TGCGCCAGCAGCTTGGGACAGGGACCTAATTCACCCCTCCACTTT | CASSLGQGPNSPLHF
once | TRBD2 | TRBJ2-5 | TRBV24-1 | 16 | TGTGCCACCAGTGACCAAAAGCGGGGCCAACAAGAGACCCAGTACTTC | CATSDQKRGQQETQYF
. | TRBD2 | TRBJ2-7 | TRBV9 | 16 | TGTGCCAGCAGCCCTTCAACCGGGACTAGTTCCTACGAGCAGTACTTC | CASSPSTGTSSYEQYF
. | TRBD2 | TRBJ2-1 | TRBV6-5 | 14 | TGTGCCAGCAGCGGACTAGCGGGGGTTGGTGAGCAGTTCTTC | CASSGLAGVGEQFF
. | . | TRBJ2-5 | TRBV3-1/TRBV3-2 | 14 | TGTGCCAGCAGCCTTAGAGGATCCCAAGAGACCCAGTACTTC | CASSLRGSQETQYF
. | . | TRBJ1-5 | TRBV9 | 14 | TGTGCCAGCAGCGGAGGGGGTAGCAATCAGCCCCAGCATTTT | CASSGGGSNQPQHF
. | . | TRBJ1-4 | TRBV10-2 | 15 | TGCGCCAGCAGTGAACAGGCCCAATATAATGAAAAACTGTTTTTT | CASSEQAQYNEKLFF
. | TRBD1 | TRBJ1-4 | TRBV19 | 15 | TGTGCCAGTAGTATCCAGGGACAGCCTAATGAAAAACTGTTTTTT | CASSIQGQPNEKLFF
. | . | TRBJ2-1 | TRBV28 | 14 | TGTGCCAGCAGTTCCGTCGGACTGGACAATGAGCAGTTCTTC | CASSSVGLDNEQFF
. | . | TRBJ2-7 | TRBV27 | 13 | TGTGCCACTAGATTAACTCTTTCCTACGAGCAGTACTTC | CATRLTLSYEQYF
many | . | TRBJ2-7 | TRBV27 | 13 | TGTGCCAGCAGTTTCCGGGGGACCTACGAGCAGTACTTC | CASSFRGTYEQYF
. | TRBD1 | TRBJ2-7 | TRBV10-3 | 14 | TGTGCCATCAGTGGACAGGGACAGGGCGGCGGGCAGTACTTC | CAISGQGQGGGQYF
once | . | TRBJ1-1 | TRBV9 | 15 | TGTGCCAGCAGCCCTGGGGACAACTGGAACACTGAAGCTTTCTTT | CASSPGDNWNTEAFF
. | . | TRBJ2-1 | TRBV24-1 | 15 | TGTGCCACCACCGTCGGGGAACCACCCTACAATGAGCAGTTCTTC | CATTVGEPPYNEQFF
. | . | TRBJ1-1 | TRBV12-3/TRBV12-4 | 13 | TGTGCCAGCACCCCACAGCGGGACACTGAAGCTTTCTTT | CASTPQRDTEAFF